This TCR beta chain was retrieved from a study of shared clonotypes between healthy human individuals. Notes on the study in general: Blood was the sole source, and tissue repertoires probably differ. Clonotype sharing among donors was thought likely to change with sequencing depth.

As regards this clone: Its antigen is undetermined.

The CDR3 consists of 13 residues. Trimming took off 7 bases at V and 0 bases at J, with 10 bases between the two ends. Looked up from germline, CDR1 is MNHEY and CDR2 is SVGAGI. CD45RO negativity and positive selection for CCR7 defined naive CD8 cells, a population that excluded terminally differentiated effector memory CD45RA+ cells. Sequencing was performed with immunoSEQ multiplex PCR; in TCRdb, only in-frame clones are kept and a portion is missing. This table has 2 million to 2.5 million clones, just under 95% appearing once. This clonotype was sampled from a man between 18 and 29 years old in good health. The rearrangement uses TRBV6-5 and TRBJ2-7; no reliable D call. Sequences were obtained from naive CD8+ T cells sorted from blood. This chain's CDR3 is CASTSGGSYEQYF. CDR3 bases: TGTGCCAGCACTTCGGGTGGCTCCTACGAGCAGTACTTC.